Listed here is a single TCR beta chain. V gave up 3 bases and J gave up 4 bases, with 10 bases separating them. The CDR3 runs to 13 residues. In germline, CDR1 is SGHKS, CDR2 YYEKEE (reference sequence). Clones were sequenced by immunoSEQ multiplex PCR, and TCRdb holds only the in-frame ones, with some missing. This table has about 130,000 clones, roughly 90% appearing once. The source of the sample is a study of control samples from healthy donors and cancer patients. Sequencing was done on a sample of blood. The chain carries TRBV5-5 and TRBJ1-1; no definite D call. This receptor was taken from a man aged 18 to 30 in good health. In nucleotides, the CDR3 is TGTGCCAGCAGCTACCCACAGTTCACTGAAGCTTTCTTT. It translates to CASSYPQFTEAFF. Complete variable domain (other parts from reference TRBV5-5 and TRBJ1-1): DAGVTQSPTHLIKTRGQQVTLRCSPISGHKSVSWYQQVLGQGPQFIFQYYEKEERGRGNFPDRFSARQFPNYSSELNVNALLLGDSALYLCASSYPQFTEAFFGQGTRLTVV.